This passage covers 15 T cell receptor beta chains from one sample sequenced in a study of blood T cell repertoires in COVID-19 (TCRdb year 2020). Preparation of the library involved the immunoSEQ multiplex PCR assay. TCRdb retrieved this table from immuneACCESS and kept in-frame rearrangements only. Not all clones are present; in checked studies, unresolved V genes account for under half, and no reason is known for the remainder. This sample is represented by about 170,000 clones; under 95% of them were singletons. About 5% of the sample belongs to the ten largest clones. Sequences were obtained from peripheral blood. Receptor source: a man aged 18 to 30 with COVID-19, enrolled during active disease.

The rearrangement joins TRBV9 to TRBJ1-1; D is unclear. The CDR3 loop spans 13 amino acids. Per the germline V gene, CDR1 is SGDLS and CDR2 is YYNGEE. V shed 0 bases and J shed 3 bases, with 6 bases lying between them. In nucleotides, the CDR3 is TGTGCCAGCAGCGTAGGGAGTTACACTGAAGCTTTCTTT. This translates into CASSVGSYTEAFF.

This rearrangement joins TRBV9 to TRBJ2-1; 7 bases are shared with TRBD2. CDR3 length equals 20 residues. Germline V gene lookup returns CDR1 SGDLS and CDR2 YYNGEE. V gave up 0 bases and J gave up 2 bases; unmatched junction bases: 17. The CDR3 sequence is CASSVGSGGDGVGPYNEQFF. DNA of the CDR3: TGTGCCAGCAGCGTAGGTTCGGGGGGAGACGGCGTGGGGCCCTACAATGAGCAGTTCTTC.

This rearrangement joins TRBV11-2 to TRBJ2-1, with D perhaps matching TRBD2 (5 bases). V gave up 1 base and J gave up 2 bases, with 6 bases separating them. Germline values: CDR1 SGHAT, CDR2 FQNNGV. This CDR3 has 14 amino acids. For the CDR3, the DNA is TGTGCCAGCAGCTTAGTCGGGGCCTACAATGAGCAGTTCTTC. Protein sequence: CASSLVGAYNEQFF.

The CDR3 loop is CASSHSDRVRSPLHF. In DNA form, the CDR3 reads TGCGCCAGCAGCCATTCGGACAGGGTACGTTCACCCCTCCACTTT. The chain employs TRBV4-1 and TRBJ1-6; 8 bases are a match to TRBD1. J was trimmed by 9 bases and V by 3 bases; bases with no gene match: 7. The V gene's germline CDR1 is MGHRA and CDR2 YSYEKL. The CDR3 is made up of 15 amino acids.

The rearrangement links TRBV6-5 to TRBJ2-7, with D perhaps TRBD2 (5 bases). CDR3 length: 15 residues. Trimming removed 4 bases from V and 1 base from J, with 14 bases in between. Germline CDR1 is MNHEY and CDR2 is SVGAGI. The CDR3 nucleotides read TGTGCCAGCAGTTTTGGACTGCATAATTCCTACGAGCAGTACTTC. This sequence encodes CASSFGLHNSYEQYF.

This chain uses TRBV10-3 with TRBJ2-7; TRBD2 agrees at 7 bases. CDR1 is ENHRY, CDR2 SYGVKD, per germline. V trimming: 2 bases; J trimming: 2 bases; junction bases outside the gene matches: 12. This CDR3 has 17 amino acids. The CDR3 is CAISEPGSGRDTYEQYF. In DNA, the CDR3 is TGTGCCATCAGTGAGCCTGGTTCGGGGAGGGATACCTACGAGCAGTACTTC.

The gene calls are TRBV7-2 and TRBJ1-1; D is undetermined. The germline CDR1 and CDR2 sequences are SGHTA and FQGNSA. V dropped 2 bases and J dropped 1 base, with 11 bases sitting between them. CDR3 length equals 15 residues. In DNA form, the CDR3 reads TGTGCCAGCAGCTTAAAGAGGCCACCGAACACTGAAGCTTTCTTT. It encodes CASSLKRPPNTEAFF.

This chain joins TRBV18 and TRBJ2-5, with TRBD2 as a possible D gene (5 bases). Trimming stripped 3 bases from V and 4 bases from J, with 12 bases between. The CDR3 extends over 14 amino acids. Germline CDR1 is KGHSH and CDR2 is LQKENI. CDR3 loop: CASSPSEARETQYF. DNA of the CDR3: TGTGCCAGCTCACCTAGCGAGGCCAGAGAGACCCAGTACTTC.

V and J are TRBV12-3 or TRBV12-4 and TRBJ1-1; D is perhaps TRBD1 (6 bases). CDR3 size: 11 residues. V lost 5 bases and J 10 bases, leaving 11 bases between the germline ends. CDR3 in amino acids: CASSLQGRAFF. CDR3 DNA: TGTGCCAGCAGTCTACAGGGACGAGCTTTCTTT.

This clone was observed once. The gene calls are TRBV19 and TRBJ2-1; TRBD2 aligns across 9 bases. Germline V CDR1 and CDR2: LNHDA, SQIVND (reference sequence). This CDR3 is 16 amino acids long. V was pared by 5 bases and J by 7 bases, with 12 bases of the junction left unmatched. The CDR3 DNA is TGTGCCAGTAGTTGGGGGGCAGCTAGCGGGACGAATGAGCAGTTCTTC. Protein sequence: CASSWGAASGTNEQFF.

V is TRBV28 and J is TRBJ1-2, with TRBD1 matching 12 bases. Germline V gene lookup returns CDR1 MDHEN and CDR2 SYDVKM. CDR3 length equals 14 residues. V lost 5 bases to trimming and J lost 7 bases; unmatched junction nucleotides: 5. This CDR3 is CASSLGQGALGYTF. The CDR3 DNA reads TGTGCCAGCAGTCTGGGACAGGGGGCGCTTGGCTACACCTTC.

This clone was detected only a few times. The CDR3 region has the DNA TGTGCCAGCAGCTTGGGCCGGGACTGGGCCAATGAGCAGTTCTTC. Protein product: CASSLGRDWANEQFF. V is TRBV5-8 and J is TRBJ2-1; D may be TRBD2 (6 bases). This CDR3 has 15 amino acids. CDR1 is SGHTS and CDR2 is YDEGEE in the germline V gene. V lost 0 bases and J lost 6, with 13 bases in between.

This clone turned up a few times. The V gene is TRBV7-2, the J gene TRBJ2-1; 7 nucleotides line up with TRBD2. The germline CDR1 and CDR2 sequences are SGHTA and FQGNSA. CDR3 size: 15 residues. The V segment lost 5 bases and the J segment 2 bases; nucleotides outside the gene matches: 6. This CDR3 is CASSILADAYNEQFF. For the CDR3, the DNA is TGTGCCAGCAGCATTCTAGCGGACGCCTACAATGAGCAGTTCTTC.

Written as DNA, the CDR3 is TGTGCCAGCCACGGAGGGGAGACCCAGTACTTC. Protein sequence: CASHGGETQYF. This sequence joins TRBV27 and TRBJ2-5; a weak D match, TRBD2 (6 bases). This CDR3 region has 11 residues. The ends were cut back, 8 bases at V and 5 bases at J, with 9 bases in the middle. Germline loops: CDR1 MNHEY, CDR2 SMNVEV (reference sequence).

The CDR3 region is CASSLGRNTGELFF. The CDR3 DNA is TGTGCCAGCAGCTTAGGGAGGAACACCGGGGAGCTGTTTTTT. V is TRBV11-2 and J is TRBJ2-2; D remains unclear. Germline V gene lookup returns CDR1 SGHAT and CDR2 FQNNGV. The CDR3 extends over 14 amino acids. V was pared by 1 base and J by 1 base, with 4 bases between.